One sample yielded the 18 T cell receptor beta chains listed below, sequenced in a study of tumor-infiltrating lymphocytes in primary liver carcinoma. Bulk tissue was left unsorted, and RNA and DNA were co-extracted from around 18-30 mg of it. From approximately 0.5 ug of total RNA, TCR beta-specific cDNA was reverse-transcribed using a constant-region primer. What produced the TCR beta libraries was three nested multiplex PCR rounds using slightly modified ARM-PCR. TRBV1-TRBV30 forward primers and a C-beta reverse primer were used in the first two PCR rounds, which each ran for approximately 9 cycles. TCRdb reprocessed the multiplex PCR reads with MiXCR, giving one entry per CDR3 protein. The sample has around 80,000 distinct CDR3 sequences; 65% to 75% are singletons. The sample consisted of tumor-adjacent normal liver tissue. The receptors here all came from a man between 35 and 55 years old with primary liver carcinoma and hepatitis B virus infection.

Regarding this clonotype: Compared with germline, one end of the junction differs, possibly owing to a read error. The chain recombines TRBV6-2 or TRBV6-3 with TRBJ1-5; TRBD1 matches 8 bases. The CDR3 extends over 16 amino acids. The V gene's germline CDR1 is MNHEY and CDR2 SVGEGT. CDR3 DNA sequence: TGTGCTAGCAGTTACTCTGGGACAGGCTCCAATCAGTCCCAGCATTTT. Amino acid sequence: CASSYSGTGSNQSQHF.

Ten or more counts support this clonotype. The J gene is TRBJ2-1, the V gene TRBV2; D is ambiguous. The length of the CDR3 is 12 residues. Germline assignment: CDR1 SNHLY and CDR2 FYNNEI. Trimming pared 6 bases from V and 8 bases from J, leaving 11 bases between. The CDR3 here is CASSSGLDEQFF. The CDR3 DNA reads as TGTGCCAGCAGCTCTGGGTTGGATGAGCAGTTCTTC.

This clonotype is deemed medium-sized. The chain employs TRBV10-2 and TRBJ2-7; 8 nucleotides agree with TRBD2. Germline V gene lookup returns CDR1 WSHSY and CDR2 SAAADI. Losses at the gene ends were 4 bases for V and 0 bases for J; bases not matched to a gene: 2. This CDR3 region has 14 residues. CDR3 DNA: TGCGCCAGCAGTGCGGCGGGAGGCTCCTACGAGCAGTACTTC. Translation: CASSAAGGSYEQYF.

Concerning this clonotype itself: A junction boundary mismatches the germline segment, possibly from a read error. The chain carries TRBV6-1 and TRBJ2-7; D uncertain. There are 11 residues in the CDR3. Germline V gene sequence: CDR1 MNHNS, CDR2 SASEGT. The DNA for the CDR3 is TGTGCCAGCAGTGAAAAGTACGAGCAGTATTTC. The encoded protein is CASSEKYEQYF.

A remark on this clonotype: Lacking the conserved final phenylalanine or tryptophan, this CDR3 likely reflects a read error. The genes are TRBV12-3 or TRBV12-4 and TRBJ1-1; tentative D call: TRBD1 (5 bases). This CDR3 is 15 amino acids long. The V gene lost 8 bases and the J gene lost 2 bases, with 18 bases spanning the gap. DNA of the CDR3: TGTGCCAGCCGACGAAGGACAAGGGAAAACACTGAAGCTTTCCTT. Its translation: CASRRRTRENTEAFL.

Note on this clonotype: One end of the junction fails to match germline, which may point to a read error. This chain links TRBV11-2 with TRBJ1-1, with 7 bases aligning to TRBD1. The CDR3 has 15 residues. Germline V gene data show CDR1 as SGHAT and CDR2 as FQNNGV. CDR3 sequence (DNA): TGTGCCAACAGCCCTTGGAAGGGGGCGAACACTGAAGGTTTCTTT. Translation: CANSPWKGANTEGFF.

With regard to this clonotype: With a much larger clone just one base away, this may be a read error. The V and J genes are TRBV28 and TRBJ2-7; unclear D gene. This CDR3 contains 11 residues. Germline CDR1 reads MDHEN; CDR2 reads SYDVKM. The CDR3 DNA reads as TGTGACAGCAGTGTAAGGTACGAGCAGTACTTC. Protein sequence: CDSSVRYEQYF.

This clonotype was seen once. At one end the junction does not follow the germline gene, possibly because of a read error. The chain joins TRBV6-6 to TRBJ2-5, with D tentatively TRBD2 (5 bases). CDR1 MNHNY and CDR2 SVGAGI come from the germline V gene (reference sequence). This CDR3 spans 13 amino acids. The CDR3 nucleotides are TGTGCCAACAGTCGGACTGATCGAGAGACCCAGTACTTC. As protein: CANSRTDRETQYF.

Concerning this clonotype: Lacking the conserved final phenylalanine or tryptophan, this CDR3 likely reflects a read error. This chain joins TRBV6-2 or TRBV6-3 and TRBJ2-5; D gene ambiguous. CDR1 and CDR2 from the germline V gene are MNHEY and SVGEGT. The germline V and J ends were trimmed by 6 bases and 4 bases, with 18 bases remaining between them. This CDR3 spans 15 amino acids. Written as DNA, the CDR3 is TGTGCCAGCAGCCCCCTGCTAGTGGGCGGAGAGACCCAGTACTCC. This encodes CASSPLLVGGETQYS.

This clonotype has a handful of counts. Just one base apart from a much larger clone, this may be a read error. The missing conserved phenylalanine or tryptophan at the end of this CDR3 makes a read error likely. The J gene is TRBJ2-7, the V gene TRBV28, with 11 bases identical to TRBD2. The CDR3 length is 14 residues. Germline V gene sequence: CDR1 MDHEN, CDR2 SYDVKM. V was clipped by 11 bases and J by 3 bases; unmatched bases: 9. The CDR3 reads CAVTSGREIYEQYS. CDR3 sequence (DNA): TGTGCCGTCACTAGCGGGAGAGAAATCTACGAGCAGTACTCC.

This clonotype was picked up many times. The chain uses TRBV7-9 and TRBJ2-7; D call uncertain. The CDR3 runs to 12 residues. V was pared by 5 bases and J by 4 bases, with 9 bases between. Germline CDR1 and CDR2: SEHNR and FQNEAQ (reference sequence). CDR3 bases: TGTGCCAGCAGCCTTCGTGGATACGAGCAGTACTTC. The encoded protein is CASSLRGYEQYF.

This clonotype was detected only a few times. An end of the junction does not agree with germline; a read error may underlie this. V and J are TRBV6-1 and TRBJ2-7; D is unresolved. This CDR3 has 13 amino acids. Germline CDR1 is MNHNS and CDR2 is SASEGT. The CDR3 DNA reads TGTGCTAGCAGTGTTACCGGGCTCTACGAGCAGTACTTC. Encoded protein: CASSVTGLYEQYF.

About this clonotype itself: The junction does not match germline at one end; this may be a read error. The chain employs TRBV12-3 or TRBV12-4 and TRBJ2-1; 14 bases are a match to TRBD2. This CDR3 has 18 residues. CDR3 coding DNA: TGTGCCAGCAGTGGGACTAGCGGGAGAGGGGCCGTTTACAATGAGCAGCTCTTC. Its protein product is CASSGTSGRGAVYNEQLF.

This clonotype was counted many times. The gene calls are TRBV12-3 or TRBV12-4 and TRBJ1-3; no clear D gene. V was pared by 5 bases and J by 0 bases, with 14 bases between. The CDR3 runs 16 residues. The CDR3 DNA is TGTGCCAGCAGTCTTGACCAGCGCATCTCTGGAAACACCATATATTTT. This encodes CASSLDQRISGNTIYF.

Notes on this clonotype: At one boundary the junction diverges from the germline segment, which might be a read error. The chain uses TRBV4-3 and TRBJ1-1; D may be TRBD1 (5 bases). Per the germline V gene, CDR1 is LGHNA and CDR2 is YSLEER. The CDR3 length is 16 residues. The CDR3 nucleotides are TGCACCAGCAGCCAAGAGCATCGGGGCCTAAACACTGAAGCTTTCTTT. The encoded protein is CTSSQEHRGLNTEAFF.

This clonotype came up many times. The V call is TRBV6-6, the J call TRBJ1-1; no clear D. From germline, CDR1 is MNHNY and CDR2 SVGAGI (reference sequence). This CDR3 contains 16 residues. V was shortened by 4 bases and J by 2 bases, with 17 bases between the two germline ends. The CDR3 DNA reads as TGTGCCAGCAGTTCCCACCAAACAGCTTTAAACACTGAAGCTTTCTTT. Its protein is CASSSHQTALNTEAFF.

As for this clonotype: Without the conserved terminal phenylalanine or tryptophan, this CDR3 likely stems from a read error. V gene TRBV4-3 combines with J gene TRBJ2-1, with D uncertain. CDR1 is LGHNA, CDR2 YSLEER, per germline. The CDR3 is 15 residues long. CDR3 region: CTSSPSPNSYNEQFL. CDR3 DNA sequence: TGCACCAGCAGCCCAAGTCCCAACTCCTACAATGAGCAGTTCCTC.

The CDR3 spells CASSAAGVSYEQYF. Here the CDR3 DNA reads TGCGCCAGCAGTGCTGCGGGAGTCTCCTACGAGCAGTACTTC. The chain links TRBV10-2 to TRBJ2-7; TRBD2 agrees at 7 bases. J gave up 0 bases and V 4 bases, and 3 bases lay outside the gene matches. The CDR3 loop spans 14 amino acids. Germline lookup yields CDR1 WSHSY and CDR2 SAAADI.